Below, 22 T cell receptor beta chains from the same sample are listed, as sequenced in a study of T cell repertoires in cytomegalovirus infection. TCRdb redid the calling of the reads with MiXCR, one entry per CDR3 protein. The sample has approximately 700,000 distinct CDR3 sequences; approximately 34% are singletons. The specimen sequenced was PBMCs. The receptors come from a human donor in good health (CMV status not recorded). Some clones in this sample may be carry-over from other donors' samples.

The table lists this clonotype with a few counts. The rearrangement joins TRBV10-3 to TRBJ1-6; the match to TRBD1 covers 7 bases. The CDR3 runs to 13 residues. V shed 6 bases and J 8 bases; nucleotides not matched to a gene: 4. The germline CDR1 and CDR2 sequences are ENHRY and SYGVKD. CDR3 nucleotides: TGTGCCATCAGGGGACAGTTAGATTCACCCCTCCACTTT. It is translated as CAIRGQLDSPLHF.

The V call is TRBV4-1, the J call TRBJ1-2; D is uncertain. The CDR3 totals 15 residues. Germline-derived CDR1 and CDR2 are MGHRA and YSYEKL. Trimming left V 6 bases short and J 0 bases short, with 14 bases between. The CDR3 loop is CASSPEDAPNYGYTF. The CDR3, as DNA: TGCGCCAGCAGTCCAGAAGACGCTCCTAACTATGGCTACACCTTC.

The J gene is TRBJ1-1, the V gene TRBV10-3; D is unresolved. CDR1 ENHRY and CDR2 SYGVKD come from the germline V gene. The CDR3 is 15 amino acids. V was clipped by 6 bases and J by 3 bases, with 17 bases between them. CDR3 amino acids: CAIRGTPPGDTEAFF. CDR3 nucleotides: TGTGCCATCAGAGGAACCCCCCCCGGGGACACTGAAGCTTTCTTT.

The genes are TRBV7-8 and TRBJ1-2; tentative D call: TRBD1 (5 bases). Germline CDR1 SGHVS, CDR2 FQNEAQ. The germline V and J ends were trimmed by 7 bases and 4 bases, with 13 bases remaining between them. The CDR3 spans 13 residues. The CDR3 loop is CASTAGSRYGYTF. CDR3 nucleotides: TGTGCCAGCACGGCAGGGTCGCGCTATGGCTACACCTTC.

The CDR3 DNA sequence: TGTGCCAGCTCACCGTTGGGACAGACGTACGAGCAGTACTTC. Translation gives CASSPLGQTYEQYF. The rearrangement uses TRBV18 and TRBJ2-7; 7 nucleotides agree with TRBD1. Germline lookup yields CDR1 KGHSH and CDR2 LQKENI. This CDR3 region has 14 residues. After removal of 3 bases from V and 4 bases from J, the junction contained 6 bases not matched to a gene.

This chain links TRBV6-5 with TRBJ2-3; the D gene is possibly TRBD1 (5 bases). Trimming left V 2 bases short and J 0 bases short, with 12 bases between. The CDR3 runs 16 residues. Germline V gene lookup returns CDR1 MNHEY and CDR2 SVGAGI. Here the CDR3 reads CASSYRGGSSTDTQYF. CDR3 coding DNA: TGTGCCAGCAGTTACAGGGGCGGAAGTAGCACAGATACGCAGTATTTT.

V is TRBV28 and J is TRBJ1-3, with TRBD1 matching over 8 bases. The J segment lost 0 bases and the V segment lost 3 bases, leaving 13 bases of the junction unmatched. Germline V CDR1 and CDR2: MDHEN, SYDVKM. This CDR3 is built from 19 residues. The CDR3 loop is CASSLDREMVPRSGNTIYF. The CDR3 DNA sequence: TGTGCCAGCAGTTTGGACAGGGAGATGGTGCCCCGCTCTGGAAACACCATATATTTT. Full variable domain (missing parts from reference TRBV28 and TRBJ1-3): DVKVTQSSRYLVKRTGEKVFLECVQDMDHENMFWYRQDPGLGLRLIYFSYDVKMKEKGDIPEGYSVSREKKERFSLILESASTNQTSMYLCASSLDREMVPRSGNTIYFGEGSWLTVV.

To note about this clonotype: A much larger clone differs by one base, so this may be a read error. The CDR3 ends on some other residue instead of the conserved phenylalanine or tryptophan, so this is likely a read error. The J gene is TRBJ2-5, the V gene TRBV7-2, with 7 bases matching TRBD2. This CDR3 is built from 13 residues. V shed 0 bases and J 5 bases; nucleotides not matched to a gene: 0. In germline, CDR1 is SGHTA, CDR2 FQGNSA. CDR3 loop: CASSLAAGETQYL. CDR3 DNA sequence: TGTGCCAGCAGCTTAGCAGCGGGGGAGACCCAGTACTTA.

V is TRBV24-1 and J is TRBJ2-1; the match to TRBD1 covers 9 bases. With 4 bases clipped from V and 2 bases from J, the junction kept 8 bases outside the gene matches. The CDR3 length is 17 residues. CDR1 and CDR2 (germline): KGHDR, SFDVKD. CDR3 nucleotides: TGTGCCACCAGTGACCAGGCGGGACAGGGAACCTACAATGAGCAGTTCTTC. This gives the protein CATSDQAGQGTYNEQFF.

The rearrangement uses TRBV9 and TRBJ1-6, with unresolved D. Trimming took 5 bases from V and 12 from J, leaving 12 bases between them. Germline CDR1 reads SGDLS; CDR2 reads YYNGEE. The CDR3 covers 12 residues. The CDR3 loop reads CASRDLNGPLHF. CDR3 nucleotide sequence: TGTGCCAGCAGGGACCTTAACGGACCCCTCCACTTT. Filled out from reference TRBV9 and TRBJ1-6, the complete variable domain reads DSGVTQTPKHLITATGQRVTLRCSPRSGDLSVYWYQQSLDQGLQFLIQYYNGEERAKGNILERFSAQQFPDLHSELNLSSLELGDSALYFCASRDLNGPLHFGNGTRLTVT.

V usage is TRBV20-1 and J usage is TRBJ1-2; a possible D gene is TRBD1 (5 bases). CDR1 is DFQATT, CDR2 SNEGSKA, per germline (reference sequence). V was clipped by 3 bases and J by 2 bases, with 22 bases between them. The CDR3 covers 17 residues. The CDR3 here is CSARGHFSRDANYGYTF. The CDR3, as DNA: TGCAGTGCTAGGGGCCACTTTTCCAGGGACGCAAACTATGGCTACACCTTC.

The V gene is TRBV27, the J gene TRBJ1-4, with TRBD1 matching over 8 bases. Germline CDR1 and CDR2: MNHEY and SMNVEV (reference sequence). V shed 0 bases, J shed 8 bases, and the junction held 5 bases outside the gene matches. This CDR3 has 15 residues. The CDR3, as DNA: TGTGCCAGCAGTTTATCGGGGACAGGACACGAAAAACTGTTTTTT. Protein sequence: CASSLSGTGHEKLFF.

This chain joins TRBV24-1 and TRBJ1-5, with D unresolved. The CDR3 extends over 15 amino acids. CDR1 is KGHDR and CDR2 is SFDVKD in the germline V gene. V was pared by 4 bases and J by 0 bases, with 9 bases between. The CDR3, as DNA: TGTGCCACCAGTGACCCTACTTATAGCAATCAGCCCCAGCATTTT. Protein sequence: CATSDPTYSNQPQHF.

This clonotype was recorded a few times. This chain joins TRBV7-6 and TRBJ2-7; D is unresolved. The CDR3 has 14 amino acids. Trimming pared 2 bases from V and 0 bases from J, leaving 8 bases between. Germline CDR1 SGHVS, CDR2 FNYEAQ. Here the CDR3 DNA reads TGTGCCAGCAGCTTAAGTCAAAGCTCCTACGAGCAGTACTTC. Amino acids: CASSLSQSSYEQYF.

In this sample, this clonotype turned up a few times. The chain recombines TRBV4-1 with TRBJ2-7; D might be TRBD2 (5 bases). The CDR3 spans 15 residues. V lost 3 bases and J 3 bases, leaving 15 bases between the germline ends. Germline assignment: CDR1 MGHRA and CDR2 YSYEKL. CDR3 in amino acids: CASSQKTDGVYEQYF. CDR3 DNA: TGCGCCAGCAGCCAGAAGACTGACGGGGTCTACGAGCAGTACTTC.

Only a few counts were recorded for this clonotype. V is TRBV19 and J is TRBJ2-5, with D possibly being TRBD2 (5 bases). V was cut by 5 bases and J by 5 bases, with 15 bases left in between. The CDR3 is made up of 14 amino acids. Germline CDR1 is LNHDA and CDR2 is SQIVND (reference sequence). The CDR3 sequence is CASSPNDWRETQYF. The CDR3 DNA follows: TGTGCCAGTAGTCCGAATGACTGGAGGGAGACCCAGTACTTC.

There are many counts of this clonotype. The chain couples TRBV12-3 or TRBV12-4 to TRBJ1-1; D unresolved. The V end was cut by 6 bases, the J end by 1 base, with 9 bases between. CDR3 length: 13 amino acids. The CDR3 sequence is CASSFTQNTEAFF. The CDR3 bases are TGTGCCAGCAGCTTCACCCAGAACACTGAAGCTTTCTTT.

The CDR3 spells CASSQVEDSSLWDEQFF. In DNA form, the CDR3 reads TGTGCCAGCAGCCAAGTGGAAGACTCAAGTCTTTGGGATGAGCAGTTCTTC. The V call is TRBV3-1, the J call TRBJ2-1; D is undetermined. This CDR3 has 17 amino acids. Trimming left V 1 base short and J 8 bases short, with 21 bases between. Germline loops: CDR1 LGHDT, CDR2 YNNKEL (reference sequence).

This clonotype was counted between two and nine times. The CDR3 protein is CASRPSGTSVSSYNEQFF. CDR3 coding DNA: TGTGCCAGTAGGCCCTCGGGGACTAGCGTCAGCTCCTACAATGAGCAGTTCTTC. The chain links TRBV28 to TRBJ2-1; 10 positions agree with TRBD2. This CDR3 has 18 amino acids. Germline V gene data show CDR1 as MDHEN and CDR2 as SYDVKM. Trimming cost V 9 bases and J 0 bases; bases outside gene matches: 14.

CDR3 loop: CASSPSWGSDSPLHF. As DNA, the CDR3 is TGTGCCAGCAGTCCGTCCTGGGGCTCGGATTCACCCCTCCACTTT. The chain uses TRBV27 and TRBJ1-6, with D perhaps TRBD1 (5 bases). With 5 bases removed from V and 8 bases from J, the gap between germline ends came to 16 bases. This CDR3 spans 15 amino acids. In germline, CDR1 is MNHEY, CDR2 SMNVEV (reference sequence).

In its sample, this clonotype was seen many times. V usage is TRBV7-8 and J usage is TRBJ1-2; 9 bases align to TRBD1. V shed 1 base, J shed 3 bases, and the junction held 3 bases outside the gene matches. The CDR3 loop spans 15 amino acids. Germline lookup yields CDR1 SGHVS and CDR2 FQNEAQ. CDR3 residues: CASSLDRGHDYGYTF. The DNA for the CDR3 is TGTGCCAGCAGCTTAGACAGGGGGCATGACTATGGCTACACCTTC. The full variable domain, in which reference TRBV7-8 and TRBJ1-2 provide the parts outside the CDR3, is GAGVSQSPRYKVAKRGQDVALRCDPISGHVSLFWYQQALGQGPEFLTYFQNEAQLDKSGLPSDRFFAERPEGSVSTLKIQRTQQEDSAVYLCASSLDRGHDYGYTFGSGTRLTVV.

The CDR3: CASSNLKGLAFQETQYF. The CDR3 DNA is TGTGCCAGCAGTAACTTAAAAGGACTAGCGTTCCAAGAGACCCAGTACTTC. This chain links TRBV27 with TRBJ2-5; TRBD2 agrees at 9 bases. There are 17 residues in the CDR3. Germline CDR1 is MNHEY and CDR2 is SMNVEV (reference sequence). The V and J ends lost 5 bases and 1 base, in that order; junction bases with no gene match: 11.